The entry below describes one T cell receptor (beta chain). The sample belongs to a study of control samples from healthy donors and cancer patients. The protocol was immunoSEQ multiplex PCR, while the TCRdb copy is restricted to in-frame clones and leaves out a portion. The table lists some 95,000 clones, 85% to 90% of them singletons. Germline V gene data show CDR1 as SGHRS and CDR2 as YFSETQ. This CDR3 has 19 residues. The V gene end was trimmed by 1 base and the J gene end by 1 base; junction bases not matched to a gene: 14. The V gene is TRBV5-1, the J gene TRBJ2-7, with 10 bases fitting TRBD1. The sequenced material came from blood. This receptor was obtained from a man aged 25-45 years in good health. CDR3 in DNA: TGCGCCAGCAGCTTGAACCTGAAAGCGCCGGGACAGGGGTCCTACGAGCAGTACTTC. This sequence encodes CASSLNLKAPGQGSYEQYF.